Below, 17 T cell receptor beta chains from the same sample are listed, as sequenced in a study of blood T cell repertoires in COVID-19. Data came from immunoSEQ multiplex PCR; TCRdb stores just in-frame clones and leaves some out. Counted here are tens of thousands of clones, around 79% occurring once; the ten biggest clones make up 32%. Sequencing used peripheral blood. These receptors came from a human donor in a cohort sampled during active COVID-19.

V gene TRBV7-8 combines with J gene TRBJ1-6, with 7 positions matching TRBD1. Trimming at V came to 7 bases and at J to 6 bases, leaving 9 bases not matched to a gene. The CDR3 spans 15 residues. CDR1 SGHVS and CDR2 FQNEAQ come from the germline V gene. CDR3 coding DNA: TGTGCCAGCACTGGGTTAACAGGGGTTAATTCACCCCTCCACTTT. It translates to CASTGLTGVNSPLHF. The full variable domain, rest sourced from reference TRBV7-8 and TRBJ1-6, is GAGVSQSPRYKVAKRGQDVALRCDPISGHVSLFWYQQALGQGPEFLTYFQNEAQLDKSGLPSDRFFAERPEGSVSTLKIQRTQQEDSAVYLCASTGLTGVNSPLHFGNGTRLTVT.

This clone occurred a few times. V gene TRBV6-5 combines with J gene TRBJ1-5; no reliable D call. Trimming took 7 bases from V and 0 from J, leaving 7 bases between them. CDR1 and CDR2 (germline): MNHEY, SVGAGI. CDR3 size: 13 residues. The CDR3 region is CASTRGSNQPQHF. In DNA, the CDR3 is TGTGCCAGCACGCGGGGTAGCAATCAGCCCCAGCATTTT.

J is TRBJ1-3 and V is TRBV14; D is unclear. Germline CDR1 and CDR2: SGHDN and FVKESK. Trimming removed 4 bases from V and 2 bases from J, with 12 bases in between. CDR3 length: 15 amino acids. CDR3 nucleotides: TGTGCCAGCAGCCTCGCCGTTCCGGCTGGAAACACCATATATTTT. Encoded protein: CASSLAVPAGNTIYF.

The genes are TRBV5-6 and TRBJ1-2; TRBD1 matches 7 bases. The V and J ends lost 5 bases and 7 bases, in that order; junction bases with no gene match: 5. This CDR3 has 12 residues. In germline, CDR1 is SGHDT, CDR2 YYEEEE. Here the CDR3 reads CASSDRVVGYTF. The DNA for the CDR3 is TGTGCCAGCAGTGACAGGGTCGTTGGCTACACCTTC.

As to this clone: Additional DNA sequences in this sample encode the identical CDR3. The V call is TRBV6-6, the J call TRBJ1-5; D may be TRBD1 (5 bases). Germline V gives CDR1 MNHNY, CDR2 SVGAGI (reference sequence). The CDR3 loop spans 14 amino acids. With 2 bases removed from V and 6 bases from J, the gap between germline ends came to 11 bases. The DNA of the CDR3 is TGTGCCAGCAGTTACGGGGCAGGTCGTCAGCCCCAGCATTTT. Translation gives CASSYGAGRQPQHF.

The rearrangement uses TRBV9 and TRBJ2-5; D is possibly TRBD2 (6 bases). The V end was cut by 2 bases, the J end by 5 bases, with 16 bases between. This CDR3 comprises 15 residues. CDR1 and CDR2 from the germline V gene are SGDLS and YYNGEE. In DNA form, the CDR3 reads TGTGCCAGCAGCGTTTCAGGGAGGTCTGGGGAGACCCAGTACTTC. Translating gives CASSVSGRSGETQYF.

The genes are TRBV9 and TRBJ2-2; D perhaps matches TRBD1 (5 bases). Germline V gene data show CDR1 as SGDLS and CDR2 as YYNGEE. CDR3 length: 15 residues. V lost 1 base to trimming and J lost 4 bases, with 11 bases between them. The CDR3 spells CASSVRGAATGELFF. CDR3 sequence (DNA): TGTGCCAGCAGCGTACGTGGGGCGGCCACCGGGGAGCTGTTTTTT.

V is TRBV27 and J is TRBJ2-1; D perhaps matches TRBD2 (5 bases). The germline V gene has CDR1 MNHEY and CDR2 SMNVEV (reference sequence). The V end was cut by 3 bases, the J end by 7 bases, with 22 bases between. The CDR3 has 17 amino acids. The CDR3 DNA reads TGTGCCAGCAGTTTCGCCCCGGGCCGTAGGCGGGCTAATGAGCAGTTCTTC. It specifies CASSFAPGRRRANEQFF.

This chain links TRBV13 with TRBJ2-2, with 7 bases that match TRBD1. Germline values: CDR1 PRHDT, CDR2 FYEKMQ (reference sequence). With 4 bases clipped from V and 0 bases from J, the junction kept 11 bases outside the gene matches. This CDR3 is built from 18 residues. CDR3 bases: TGTGCCAGCAGCTATCCCCGACAGGGAGTACCGAACACCGGGGAGCTGTTTTTT. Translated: CASSYPRQGVPNTGELFF.

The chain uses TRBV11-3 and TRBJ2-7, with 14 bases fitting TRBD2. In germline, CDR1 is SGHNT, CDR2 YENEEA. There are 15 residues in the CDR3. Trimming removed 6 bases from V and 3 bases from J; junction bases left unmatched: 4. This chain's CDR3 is CASRKGTSGGYEQYF. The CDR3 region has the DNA TGTGCCAGCAGAAAAGGGACTAGCGGGGGCTACGAGCAGTACTTC.

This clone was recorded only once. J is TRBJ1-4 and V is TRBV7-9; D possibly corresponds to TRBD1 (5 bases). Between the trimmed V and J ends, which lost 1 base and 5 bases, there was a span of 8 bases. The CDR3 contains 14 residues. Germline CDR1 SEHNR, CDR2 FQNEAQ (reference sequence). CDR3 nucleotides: TGTGCCAGCAGCTTAGGCCAGGGCAATGAAAAACTGTTTTTT. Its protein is CASSLGQGNEKLFF.

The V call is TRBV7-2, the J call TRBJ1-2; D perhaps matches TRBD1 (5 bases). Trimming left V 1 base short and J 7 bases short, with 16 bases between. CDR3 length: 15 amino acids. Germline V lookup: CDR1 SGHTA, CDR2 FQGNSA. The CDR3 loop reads CASSLVDTGVGGYTF. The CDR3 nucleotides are TGTGCCAGCAGCTTAGTGGACACGGGCGTGGGTGGCTACACCTTC.

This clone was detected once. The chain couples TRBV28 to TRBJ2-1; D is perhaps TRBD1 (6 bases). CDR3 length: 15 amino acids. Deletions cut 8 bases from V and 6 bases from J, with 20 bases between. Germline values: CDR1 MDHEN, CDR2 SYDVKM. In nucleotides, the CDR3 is TGTGCCAGCGGGCACTCGGGGTGGGGGCTCAATGAGCAGTTCTTC. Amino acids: CASGHSGWGLNEQFF.

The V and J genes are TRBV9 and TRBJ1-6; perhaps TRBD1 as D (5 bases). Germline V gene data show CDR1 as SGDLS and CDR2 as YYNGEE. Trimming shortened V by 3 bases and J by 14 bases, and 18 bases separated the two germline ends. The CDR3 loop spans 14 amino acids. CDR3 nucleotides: TGTGCCAGCAGCGCCCAGACAGCCAGGGCTGCCCTCCACTTT. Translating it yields CASSAQTARAALHF.

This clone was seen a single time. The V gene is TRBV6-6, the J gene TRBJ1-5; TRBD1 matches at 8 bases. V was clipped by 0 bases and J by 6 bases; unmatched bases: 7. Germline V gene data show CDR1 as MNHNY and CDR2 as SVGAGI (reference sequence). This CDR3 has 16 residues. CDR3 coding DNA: TGTGCCAGCAGTTACTCCCAGACAGGGGTGGGTCAGCCCCAGCATTTT. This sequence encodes CASSYSQTGVGQPQHF.

CDR3 sequence: CASRDVSGGYNEQFF. The CDR3 DNA reads as TGTGCCAGCAGGGATGTTAGCGGGGGCTACAATGAGCAGTTCTTC. This sequence joins TRBV11-2 and TRBJ2-1; 9 positions agree with TRBD2. CDR1 SGHAT and CDR2 FQNNGV come from the germline V gene. The trim removed 6 bases at V and 3 bases at J, leaving 6 bases unmatched. The CDR3 has 15 residues.

The CDR3 here is CASSLGQGNYGYTF. The CDR3 bases are TGTGCCAGCAGCTTGGGACAGGGGAACTATGGCTACACCTTC. The chain combines TRBV5-4 with TRBJ1-2; 8 bases match TRBD1. From germline, CDR1 is SGHNT and CDR2 YYREEE (reference sequence). The ends lost 0 bases at V and 2 bases at J; junction bases unmatched: 0. The CDR3 has 14 residues. Using reference TRBV5-4 and TRBJ1-2 for the parts outside the CDR3, the full variable domain is ETGVTQSPTHLIKTRGQQVTLRCSSQSGHNTVSWYQQALGQGPQFIFQYYREEENGRGNFPPRFSGLQFPNYSSELNVNALELDDSALYLCASSLGQGNYGYTFGSGTRLTVV.